This TCR beta chain was documented in a study of blood T cell repertoires in COVID-19. Across the study: The United States, Italy and Spain supplied acute and convalescent COVID-19 samples. The analysed material was cDNA or gDNA that came from T cells, B-cell-depleted T cells, or PBMCs.

Per the authors' pipeline: Amplification of reference gene primers provided the estimated nucleated cell counts. The protocol was immunoSEQ multiplex PCR, while the TCRdb copy is restricted to in-frame clones and leaves out a portion. V, J and clone size are those of that table, while D and trimming were read from the DNA. The profile covers around 230,000 clones, with approximately 78% appearing a single time and roughly an eighth taken by the ten largest. Sequenced input: peripheral blood. The sequence derives from a woman in her fifties or sixties with active or convalescent COVID-19.

CDR3 amino acids: CAWSVPGQVSPLHF. CDR3 bases: TGTGCCTGGAGTGTCCCGGGACAGGTTTCACCCCTCCACTTT. The chain carries TRBV30 and TRBJ1-6; 8 nucleotides line up with TRBD1. J was trimmed by 9 bases and V by 0 bases; bases with no gene match: 4. In germline, CDR1 is GTSNPN, CDR2 SVGIG (reference sequence). The CDR3 runs 14 residues. The variable domain in full, with the rest retrieved from reference TRBV30 and TRBJ1-6, is SQTIHQWPATLVQPVGSPLSLECTVEGTSNPNLYWYRQAAGRGLQLLFYSVGIGQISSEVPQNLSASRPQDRQFILSSKKLLLSDSGFYLCAWSVPGQVSPLHFGNGTRLTVT.